This T cell receptor (beta chain) was retrieved from a study of human T cells and chemical hapten exposure (dated by TCRdb to 2020 to 2022). With respect to the entire study: For sensitization, 2% DPC in acetone was applied to a 2 cm by 2 cm area of upper inner arm skin. Throughout the approximately 25-week study period, patients were also given weekly therapeutic DPC doses on the scalp. Patch testing was done on the upper back using Finn chambers containing 0.01% DPC, and results were scored after 6 days according to International Contact Dermatitis Research Group standards. The patient cohort, mostly female, included alopecia areata with under or over 50% scalp involvement, alopecia totalis and alopecia universalis. Libraries were combined into a pool for sequencing, and differences in TCR yield between samples came mainly from small differences in library volumes within the pool. In alopecia patients, the study followed how the peripheral blood TCR repertoire changed in vivo over primary and secondary sensitization to diphenylcyclopropenone (DPC), a hapten. Blood samples were taken from patients before sensitization (week 0) and at 2, 6 and about 24 weeks after DPC sensitization. Around 29 alopecia patients provided blood for TCR sequencing at one to four time points (pre-sensitization, 2, 6 and 24 weeks).

This clonotype was counted ten times or more. No cognate antigen has been identified for it. One base away there is no much larger clone; base qualities are not given. Study-level results and caveats: Significantly more large CDR3 similarity clusters were formed by expanded TCRs than by pre-sensitization or healthy control sets, consistent with antigen-driven responses. Patch test score was positively correlated with the number of PT1 expanded TCRs, with significance at thresholds 8, 16 and 32 but not at 4. Because all patients had alopecia, a presumed autoimmune disease, the immune response of the patients might differ from that of healthy individuals. DPC sensitization did not change the number of TCRs with a frequency above 1 in 1000, and there was no evidence of changes in global repertoire structure. After repeated subsampling, the strength of the expansion versus patch-test correlation and the threshold at which it became significant changed.

The CDR3 numbers 15 residues from cysteine through phenylalanine. Here the CDR3 DNA is all that survives: 45 bases in frame from base 1. The sample's time point label, decoded: patch test 2, 6 weeks after DPC sensitization. The intended sense of this specimen's treatment or condition label: therapeutic diphenylcyclopropenone sensitization with weekly scalp DPC. At every patch-test visit, the blood draw took place before the patch test was put on. To be eligible, patients had to be aged 18 to 70, diagnosed with alopecia and judged suitable for DPC therapy, while pregnant patients were excluded. Total RNA was extracted from unfractionated whole blood collected in Tempus Blood RNA tubes. Library construction relied on RACE. Sequencing instrument: NextSeq 500. During library preparation, unique molecular identifiers were attached to individual cDNA molecules so that TCRs could be counted quantitatively and reproducibly. For every blood RNA sample, sequencing covered both the TCR alpha and TCR beta chains. Regarding the original processing steps: The median number of TCRs per sample was some 100,000, ranging from about 20,000 to 700,000. The Decombinator software suite was used to annotate the V, J and CDR3 of the TCR reads. To make PS versus PT1 abundance plots, every sample was subsampled to the same number of TCRs (28,000). TCRs were defined as expanded if absent before sensitization and observed at least eight times at the 2-week time point. TCRdb reworked the public reads: Q25 trimming with fastp, MiXCR clone assembly, productive beta chains retained. Each entry is one CDR3 protein sequence, shown with its most common DNA and genes. The V and J calls and clone size come from TCRdb's table, not from the authors' own analysis. The sample table records 96,000 or so distinct CDR3 sequences; approximately 8.6% of these occur just once. The ten largest clones take up 2% to 2.5% of the sample.

The rearrangement combines TRBV21-1 with TRBJ2-7; the table's D call of TRBD1 was not tested on the DNA. TRBV21-1 is annotated as a pseudogene. Sequences were derived from whole blood, sampled in connection with sensitization to the hapten diphenylcyclopropenone (DPC). The source is a woman aged 40 to 50 with alopecia areata. Some clones in this sample may be carry-over from other donors' samples. The nucleotide sequence reads as follows: TGTGCCAGCAGCCCTCCGACAGGGGGCCCTTACGAGCAGTACTTC. Its product reads: CASSPPTGGPYEQYF.